The rows below give T cell receptor beta chains drawn from one sample of a study of blood T cell repertoires in COVID-19. Sequencing was performed with immunoSEQ multiplex PCR; in TCRdb, only in-frame clones are kept and a portion is missing. Seen here are just over 650,000 clones, around 89% observed once, and the top ten hold roughly 0.25%. Material: peripheral blood. The receptors were sampled from a woman aged 18-29 years with acute or convalescent COVID-19. The CDR3 runs from the conserved cysteine through the conserved F or W. Each record gives: CDR3 DNA, CDR3 protein, D gene, J gene, clone size, V gene. A D gene is named only where the DNA matches it firmly. Not all rows give a size; the values are once, few, many and, for expanded clones, a class.

TGTGCCAGCAGTGAGCTCGGGGTGTACTCCTACGAGCAGTACTTC CASSELGVYSYEQYF - TRBJ2-7 - TRBV6-1
TGTGCCACCACATCGCGGAGGGATAACACCGGGGAGCTGTTTTTT CATTSRRDNTGELFF - TRBJ2-2 - TRBV15
TGTGCCAGTAGTACCTGGACAGGTAGCAATCAGCCCCAGCATTTT CASSTWTGSNQPQHF TRBD1 TRBJ1-5 - TRBV19
TGTGCCAGCAGTTACGGCAGGGGAAGCAATCAGCCCCAGCATTTT CASSYGRGSNQPQHF - TRBJ1-5 - TRBV6-5
TGTGCCAGCAGGACAGGGAGTGTCGCAGATACGCAGTATTTT CASRTGSVADTQYF TRBD1 TRBJ2-3 - TRBV27
TGTGCCAGCAGCCCCCTACAGGGAATTACCCAGCATTTT CASSPLQGITQHF - TRBJ1-5 - TRBV7-2
TGTGCCAGCAGCTTAGAGATGATGTTGGGAGGCGACACTGAAGCTTTCTTT CASSLEMMLGGDTEAFF - TRBJ1-1 - TRBV7-2
TGTGCCAGCAGCTTGATGGGACAGGGTAGCACCTACGAGCAGTACTTC CASSLMGQGSTYEQYF TRBD1 TRBJ2-7 - TRBV5-6
TGTGCCAGTAGTTTCGCAGGGGGCTTCTACGAGCAGTACTTC CASSFAGGFYEQYF TRBD1 TRBJ2-7 - TRBV19
TGTGCCAGCAGTAGGACAGAGACCTACGAGCAGTACTTC CASSRTETYEQYF - TRBJ2-7 - TRBV6-5
TGCGCCAGCAGCGCGCCCGGGACAGGGGGCGGGGAGACCCAGTACTTC CASSAPGTGGGETQYF TRBD1 TRBJ2-5 - TRBV4-1
TGTGCCACCTCCCCGACCGGGACAGCTTACAATGAGCAGTTCTTC CATSPTGTAYNEQFF TRBD1 TRBJ2-1 once TRBV24-1
TGTGCCAGCAGCGCGTTAGCGGGGCGCACAGATACGCAGTATTTT CASSALAGRTDTQYF TRBD2 TRBJ2-3 - TRBV9
TGTGCCAGCAGTTTAAGGCTAGCTGGCTCCTACGAGCAGTACTTC CASSLRLAGSYEQYF - TRBJ2-7 - TRBV27
TGTGCCAGCAGCCACGGCAGGGGGCTGGAGACCCAGTACTTC CASSHGRGLETQYF TRBD1 TRBJ2-5 once TRBV3-1/TRBV3-2
TGCGCCAGCAGCCCTGGGACTAGCGGGGCCAATGAGCAGTTCTTC CASSPGTSGANEQFF TRBD2 TRBJ2-1 - TRBV5-1
TGTGCCAGCAGTCGGGGGGGGATGAATGAAAAACTGTTTTTT CASSRGGMNEKLFF - TRBJ1-4 - TRBV6-5
TGTGCCAGCAGTTCCGGGACAGGTCTCACTGAAGCTTTCTTT CASSSGTGLTEAFF TRBD1 TRBJ1-1 - TRBV6-5
TGTGCCAGCAGCCTACAGGGAGGGTTTTACGGCTACACCTTC CASSLQGGFYGYTF - TRBJ1-2 - TRBV3-1/TRBV3-2
TGTGCCAGCAGCTTAGATCCGGGCCGGGATCATGGCTACACCTTC CASSLDPGRDHGYTF - TRBJ1-2 few TRBV7-2
TGTGCCAGCTCCCCCTACCCGACAGGGTCGGGTGAAAAACTGTTTTTT CASSPYPTGSGEKLFF TRBD1 TRBJ1-4 - TRBV18
TGTGCCAGCAGCAGTGGACAGAGGGGCTACACCTTC CASSSGQRGYTF - TRBJ1-2 - TRBV7-9
TGTGCCACCAGTGATTTTTCACAGGGCAGCGGTGGCTACACCTTC CATSDFSQGSGGYTF - TRBJ1-2 - TRBV24-1
TGTGCCAGCAGTGAATCACAGGGGGCAACTCAGCCCCAGCATTTT CASSESQGATQPQHF TRBD1 TRBJ1-5 - TRBV2
TGCGCCAGCAGCTTGTCGTCCCTTAATATTCTTGAGCAGTTCTTC CASSLSSLNILEQFF - TRBJ2-1 - TRBV5-1
TGTGCCAGCAGGTCTGGGCTTTCCCAGCGGCTGGACTATGGCTACACCTTC CASRSGLSQRLDYGYTF - TRBJ1-2 - TRBV7-9
TGTGCCAGCAGACCTCCTCAGCGGGGGGGCGGATACGAGCAGTACTTC CASRPPQRGGGYEQYF TRBD2 TRBJ2-7 few TRBV7-2
TGTGCCACCAGCAGATCGGGAGCTTTGAGTTCACCCCTCCACTTT CATSRSGALSSPLHF - TRBJ1-6 - TRBV15
TGCGCCAGCAGCCGGCCTTTGATGGCGGGTGAAGCTTTCTTT CASSRPLMAGEAFF - TRBJ1-1 - TRBV4-1
TGTGCCAGCAGCAAGAGGACAGGGGGCTTCCAAGAGACCCAGTACTTC CASSKRTGGFQETQYF TRBD1 TRBJ2-5 - TRBV5-6
TGTGCCACCTCCCGAATGGGGCAGGGTGACTATGGCTACACCTTC CATSRMGQGDYGYTF - TRBJ1-2 once TRBV4-2
TGTGCCAGCAGCCGTCCGACAGGGTCCTCTAATGGCTACACCTTC CASSRPTGSSNGYTF TRBD1 TRBJ1-2 - TRBV13
TGCGCCAGCAGCCAAGATGGCGGGGCGATGAAAGATTCACCCCTCCACTTT CASSQDGGAMKDSPLHF - TRBJ1-6 once TRBV4-1
TGTGCCAGTAGTATAGGGGCGGGGGAGACCCAGTACTTC CASSIGAGETQYF - TRBJ2-5 - TRBV19
TGTGCCTGGAGTGTACTTAATAATTCACCCCTCCACTTT CAWSVLNNSPLHF - TRBJ1-6 - TRBV30
TGCGCCAGCAGCTTGCCGGACAATGAGCAGTTCTTC CASSLPDNEQFF - TRBJ2-1 - TRBV5-1
TGTGCCAGCAGACCTCTGGGACAGGGGAACACTGAAGCTTTCTTT CASRPLGQGNTEAFF TRBD1 TRBJ1-1 once TRBV6-5
TGCAGCGTTGACCCAAGGGGGCCGAACACTGAAGCTTTCTTT CSVDPRGPNTEAFF TRBD1 TRBJ1-1 - TRBV29-1
TGTGCCAGCAGCCTCGGGACAGGGACTCAGCCCCAGCATTTT CASSLGTGTQPQHF TRBD1 TRBJ1-5 - TRBV7-9
TGTGCCAGCAGTGAGGGCGGCAAGACTAATAGCAATCAGCCCCAGCATTTT CASSEGGKTNSNQPQHF - TRBJ1-5 - TRBV2
TGTGCCAGCAGCCAAACCCCAACACCGGGACAGGGTGGCTACACCTTC CASSQTPTPGQGGYTF TRBD1 TRBJ1-2 few TRBV3-1/TRBV3-2
TGTGCCAGTAGTACAGGGTATACCGGGGAGCTGTTTTTT CASSTGYTGELFF - TRBJ2-2 - TRBV19
TGTGCCAGCAGCTTAGGCGGGGTCTTGGTGTTTTTT CASSLGGVLVFF - TRBJ1-4 - TRBV7-9
TGTGCCAGTAGTACCACCGACCGGATGACCGGGGGATATGGCTACACCTTC CASSTTDRMTGGYGYTF - TRBJ1-2 - TRBV19
TGTGCCAGTAGCCGGACAGGGACCACCGGGGAGCTGTTTTTT CASSRTGTTGELFF TRBD1 TRBJ2-2 - TRBV19
TGTGCCAGTAGTGCCGGGACAGGGGGCTACGAGCAGTACTTC CASSAGTGGYEQYF TRBD1 TRBJ2-7 once TRBV19
TGTGCCAGCAGCCAAGGACAGCTAGACGCCCCCCACTATGGCTACACCTTC CASSQGQLDAPHYGYTF - TRBJ1-2 - TRBV11-2
TGTGCCAGCAGCAATGAACGGGCGGGGAATGAGCAGTTCTTC CASSNERAGNEQFF - TRBJ2-1 - TRBV5-4
TGTGCCAGCAGCTTAGTACCAGATAGCAATCAGCCCCAGCATTTT CASSLVPDSNQPQHF - TRBJ1-5 - TRBV7-2
TGTGCCAGCAGCCCCAGACAGGGCCCCAATCAGCCCCAGCATTTT CASSPRQGPNQPQHF TRBD1 TRBJ1-5 - TRBV9
TGCGCCAGCAGCCAAGATCTTATCGGCTACACCTTC CASSQDLIGYTF - TRBJ1-2 - TRBV4-1
TGTGCCAGCAGATCCTCGGACAGACTAAGCTACGAGCAGTACTTC CASRSSDRLSYEQYF - TRBJ2-7 once TRBV5-6
TGTGCCAGCAGCTTATCTACAGGGAGTCAGCCCCAGCATTTT CASSLSTGSQPQHF - TRBJ1-5 - TRBV7-9
TGTGCCAGCATTAAACGCGGGGGGGGGACAGATACGCAGTATTTT CASIKRGGGTDTQYF TRBD2 TRBJ2-3 - TRBV6-4
TGCAGCGTTGAAGTCTGGCCCGGACAGGGCCTGCCGGACACCATATATTTT CSVEVWPGQGLPDTIYF TRBD1 TRBJ1-3 - TRBV29-1